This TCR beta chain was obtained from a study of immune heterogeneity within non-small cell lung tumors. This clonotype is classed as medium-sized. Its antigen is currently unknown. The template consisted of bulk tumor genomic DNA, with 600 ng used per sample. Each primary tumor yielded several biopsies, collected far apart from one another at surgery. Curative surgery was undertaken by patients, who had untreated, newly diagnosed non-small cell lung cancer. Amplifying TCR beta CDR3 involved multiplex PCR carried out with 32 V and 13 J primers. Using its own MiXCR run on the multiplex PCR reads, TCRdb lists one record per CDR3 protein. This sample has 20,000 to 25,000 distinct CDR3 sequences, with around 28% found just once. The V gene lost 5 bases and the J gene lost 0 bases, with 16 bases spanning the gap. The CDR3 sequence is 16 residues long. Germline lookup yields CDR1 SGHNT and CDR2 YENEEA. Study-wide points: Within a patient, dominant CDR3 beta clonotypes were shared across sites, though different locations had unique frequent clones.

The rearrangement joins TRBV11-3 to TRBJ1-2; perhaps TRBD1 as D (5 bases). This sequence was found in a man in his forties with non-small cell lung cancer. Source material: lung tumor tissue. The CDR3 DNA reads TGTGCCAGCAGCAGTACCTACAGGACCGCTAACTATGGCTACACCTTC. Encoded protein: CASSSTYRTANYGYTF.